This T cell receptor beta chain was captured by sequencing in a study of regulatory T cells in long-lasting Graves disease. This clonotype was counted ten times or more. CDR1 is MNHNY and CDR2 is SVGAGI in the germline V gene (reference sequence). Trimming shortened V by 0 bases and J by 6 bases, and 9 bases separated the two germline ends. The CDR3 consists of 13 residues. The time point denotes: persistent/refractory GD, antithyroid drugs over 5 years with positive TRAb. RNA extracted from PBMCs served as the sequencing template. TCR beta libraries were built with iRepertoire HTBI primers and Arm-PCR of CDR3 regions. Per the study methods: In the combined samples, 62 TRBV and 14 TRBJ segments were identified. Using its own MiXCR run on the multiplex PCR reads, TCRdb lists one record per CDR3 protein. The V and J calls and clone size come from TCRdb's table, not from the authors' own analysis. The data contain around 450,000 distinct CDR3 sequences, about 22% of them singletons.

The chain is built from TRBV6-6 and TRBJ2-7; D ambiguous. The specimen was peripheral blood mononuclear cells (PBMCs), collected when the disease was refractory, from a patient treated with antithyroid drugs. This clonotype originated in a female donor with Graves disease. Here the CDR3 DNA reads TGTGCCAGCAGTTACTCGCAGCGAGGCGAGCAGTACTTC. Protein product: CASSYSQRGEQYF.